The clone carrying this TCR beta chain is categorized as medium-sized. The target antigen is unknown. CD4+CD45RO+CD25- cells were isolated as memory CD4+ T cells. After constant-region reverse-primer amplification, full-length variable regions underwent semi-nested PCR with Nested Universal Primer A. TCRdb recomputed calls from the 5' RACE reads with MiXCR, one row per CDR3 protein. The data contain roughly 5,300 distinct CDR3 sequences, approximately 40% of them singletons. Findings of the study overall: Greatest tumor Treg TCR overlap was with tumor naive CD4+ cells. Tumor memory CD4+ T cell TCR gene usage was found to cluster with blood and lymph node memory CD4+ cells and with lymph node naive CD4+ cells.

This receptor was obtained from a female donor with breast cancer. Specimen: memory CD4+ T cells sorted from blood. Subset meaning: memory CD4+ T cells, CD4+CD45RO+CD25-.

Written as DNA, the CDR3 is TGTGCCAGCGGACGGGAGGGACTCACTCATCCCAATGAGCAGTTCTTC. Protein: CASGREGLTHPNEQFF. The chain has TRBV6-1 and TRBJ2-1, with 8 bases fitting TRBD2. The CDR3 is 16 amino acids. The trim removed 8 bases at V and 6 bases at J, leaving 15 bases unmatched. Germline lookup yields CDR1 MNHNS and CDR2 SASEGT.